This note documents a single T cell receptor (beta chain) sequence. The data belong to a study of blood T cell repertoires in COVID-19. Followed longitudinally, the Seattle patients had been enrolled during active infection. The repertoire was sequenced with immunoSEQ multiplex PCR; TCRdb's copy has only in-frame clones and lacks some. The table shows approximately 290,000 clones, with about 85% occurring only once. V gave up 9 bases and J gave up 5 bases; unmatched junction bases: 7. CDR3 size: 14 residues. Per the germline V gene, CDR1 is MNHEY and CDR2 is SMNVEV (reference sequence). The sample comprised peripheral blood. The origin of this receptor is a human donor with COVID-19, enrolled during active disease. The donor label of this sample is uncertain. The rearrangement uses TRBV27 and TRBJ1-5, with 10 bases aligning to TRBD1. The CDR3 DNA is TGTGCCAGACCGTCGGACAGGGGGGATCAGCCCCAGCATTTT. It translates to CARPSDRGDQPQHF.